The 9 T cell receptor beta chains below all came from one sample that was sequenced in a study of T cell responses to AZD1222 COVID-19 vaccine. The table came from immunoSEQ multiplex PCR; TCRdb's copy has only in-frame clones and leaves some out. Of around 140,000 clones listed, 85% to 90% are singletons. The sequencing here drew on peripheral blood, taken on day 0 of AZD1222 vaccination. All receptors derive from an adult in good health.

The chain is built from TRBV4-1 and TRBJ2-5; possible D gene TRBD2, 5 bases. Trimming stripped 0 bases from V and 5 bases from J, with 19 bases between. CDR1 MGHRA and CDR2 YSYEKL come from the germline V gene. The CDR3 length is 17 residues. The CDR3 DNA reads TGCGCCAGCAGCCAAGATCGGGGAGAGAGAGGTCGGGAGACCCAGTACTTC. This encodes CASSQDRGERGRETQYF.

The chain couples TRBV5-1 to TRBJ2-7; D gene uncertain. Germline V gives CDR1 SGHRS, CDR2 YFSETQ. The CDR3 loop spans 16 amino acids. The V end was cut by 0 bases, the J end by 3 bases, with 16 bases between. Written as DNA, the CDR3 is TGCGCCAGCAGCTTGGCCGCAGGACGGACGGACTACGAGCAGTACTTC. Its protein product is CASSLAAGRTDYEQYF.

The V call is TRBV3-1 (or the pseudogene TRBV3-2), the J call TRBJ1-4; D gene uncertain. This CDR3 is built from 11 residues. Germline V gene data show CDR1 as LGHDT and CDR2 as YNNKEL (reference sequence). Trimming removed 4 bases from V and 10 bases from J, with 7 bases in between. The CDR3 loop reads CASSPGVKLFF. CDR3 sequence (DNA): TGTGCCAGCAGCCCCGGGGTAAAACTGTTTTTT.

This chain links TRBV12-3 or TRBV12-4 with TRBJ1-2, with a possible D match to TRBD1 (5 bases). The V gene lost 5 bases and the J gene lost 7 bases, with 14 bases spanning the gap. This CDR3 has 13 amino acids. The CDR3 coding sequence is TGTGCCAGCAGTCCCTGGACAACGGCTGGCTACACCTTC. This gives the protein CASSPWTTAGYTF.

The rearrangement joins TRBV7-2 to TRBJ1-2, with 7 bases matching TRBD1. In germline, CDR1 is SGHTA, CDR2 FQGNSA. The ends lost 1 base at V and 2 bases at J; junction bases unmatched: 7. This CDR3 is 16 amino acids long. In nucleotides, the CDR3 is TGTGCCAGCAGCTTAGATTTGGGACAGATAAACTATGGCTACACCTTC. Its translation is CASSLDLGQINYGYTF.

This clone was detected only a few times. The chain links TRBV30 to TRBJ1-4, with 8 bases identical to TRBD1. J gave up 8 bases and V 1 base, and 15 bases lay outside the gene matches. CDR1 and CDR2 from the germline V gene are GTSNPN and SVGIG (reference sequence). CDR3 size: 17 residues. The CDR3 sequence is CAWSEPSGQGAGEKLFF. The CDR3 coding sequence is TGTGCCTGGAGTGAACCATCCGGTCAGGGGGCTGGGGAAAAACTGTTTTTT.

The gene calls are TRBV4-2 and TRBJ2-1; 9 bases are shared with TRBD2. The junction had 7 bases not matched to a gene; V was cut back by 4 bases and J by 3 bases. This CDR3 comprises 16 residues. Germline CDR1 and CDR2: LGHNA and YNFKEQ. This CDR3 reads CASSRTAGGYYNEQFF. CDR3 nucleotide sequence: TGTGCCAGCAGCCGCACGGCGGGGGGGTACTACAATGAGCAGTTCTTC.

The chain is built from TRBV3-1 (or the pseudogene TRBV3-2) and TRBJ1-5; weak D call: TRBD1 (5 bases). The CDR3 covers 14 residues. The V and J ends lost 3 bases and 5 bases respectively, with 11 bases between them. The germline CDR1 and CDR2 sequences are LGHDT and YNNKEL (reference sequence). The DNA for the CDR3 is TGTGCCAGCAGCCAGGGAGCGGGGCATCAGCCCCAGCATTTT. Protein: CASSQGAGHQPQHF.

This clone appeared a single time. The V gene is TRBV10-3, the J gene TRBJ1-5, with unresolved D. Germline-derived CDR1 and CDR2 are ENHRY and SYGVKD. Trimming removed 4 bases at V and 0 bases at J, with 4 bases between. The CDR3 is 13 residues long. The CDR3 coding sequence is TGTGCCATCAGTGGCAGTAGCAATCAGCCCCAGCATTTT. Its translation: CAISGSSNQPQHF.